Listed below are T cell receptor beta chains from one sample, sequenced in a study of siplizumab effects on memory and regulatory T cells. Method: immunoSEQ multiplex PCR; TCRdb's copy keeps in-frame clones and lacks some. This sample carries roughly 82,000 clones, roughly 86% of them seen once, and the ten largest clones take roughly 1.5%. Input material: Tregs sorted from blood. All receptors come from a human donor in good health. The CDR3 runs from the conserved cysteine through the conserved F or W. A D gene is named only where the DNA matches it firmly.

CDR3 length: 13
V gene: TRBV5-1
D gene: NA
CDR3 protein: CASSAGSYNEQFF

CDR3 length: 17
V gene: TRBV10-3
D gene: NA
CDR3 protein: CAISGGEGANSGNTIYF

CDR3 length: 15
V gene: TRBV19
D gene: TRBD1
CDR3 protein: CASIRDRGPGNTIYF

CDR3 length: 14
V gene: TRBV5-1
D gene: NA
CDR3 protein: CASSLGDVLETQYF

CDR3 length: 14
V gene: TRBV10-3
D gene: NA
CDR3 protein: CAISDPPGVYGYTF

CDR3 length: 14
V gene: TRBV6-1
D gene: NA
CDR3 protein: CASSRGSNTGELFF

CDR3 length: 14
V gene: TRBV7-2
D gene: NA
CDR3 protein: CASSLAVLAREQYF

CDR3 length: 13
V gene: TRBV5-6
D gene: TRBD1
CDR3 protein: CASSSTTGLLQHF

CDR3 length: 13
V gene: TRBV27
D gene: NA
CDR3 protein: CATRSSGTDTQYF

CDR3 length: 16
V gene: TRBV28
D gene: TRBD1
CDR3 protein: CASRDRWGQRNTEAFF

CDR3 length: 15
V gene: TRBV7-2
D gene: TRBD1
CDR3 protein: CASSSTGGLSQPQHF

CDR3 length: 16
V gene: TRBV23-1
D gene: TRBD1
CDR3 protein: CASSHQKGQGAPEAFF

CDR3 length: 17
V gene: TRBV5-6
D gene: NA
CDR3 protein: CASTHTTGNSVVDTQYF

CDR3 length: 19
V gene: TRBV5-5
D gene: TRBD2
CDR3 protein: CASSETSGGAALRASVQYF

CDR3 length: 13
V gene: TRBV7-3
D gene: NA
CDR3 protein: CASAPGSNQPQHF

CDR3 length: 13
V gene: TRBV10-3
D gene: NA
CDR3 protein: CATIGTSSYEQYF

CDR3 length: 12
V gene: TRBV7-9
D gene: NA
CDR3 protein: CASSSEVPFAFF

CDR3 length: 14
V gene: TRBV12-5
D gene: TRBD1
CDR3 protein: CASGLSTGGMEQFF

CDR3 length: 14
V gene: TRBV2
D gene: NA
CDR3 protein: CASSVWSPNQPQHF

CDR3 length: 13
V gene: TRBV5-4
D gene: NA
CDR3 protein: CASSLRGRTEAFF

CDR3 length: 12
V gene: TRBV13
D gene: NA
CDR3 protein: CASSLRSYEQYF

CDR3 length: 14
V gene: TRBV27
D gene: NA
CDR3 protein: CASSPRTWEETQYF

CDR3 length: 13
V gene: TRBV6-5
D gene: NA
CDR3 protein: CASSYVGRNTIYF

CDR3 length: 14
V gene: TRBV5-1
D gene: TRBD1
CDR3 protein: CASSPTGGYNEQFF

CDR3 length: 17
V gene: TRBV28
D gene: NA
CDR3 protein: CASTPSWWQGQQETQYF

CDR3 length: 16
V gene: TRBV11-2
D gene: TRBD2
CDR3 protein: CASSITAGGGAYEQYF

CDR3 length: 18
V gene: TRBV4-3
D gene: NA
CDR3 protein: CASSQDLPGVGGSNVLTF

CDR3 length: 14
V gene: TRBV7-9
D gene: NA
CDR3 protein: CASSFGGTGNTIYF

CDR3 length: 16
V gene: TRBV4-2
D gene: NA
CDR3 protein: CASSHGSSTGNQPQHF

CDR3 length: 13
V gene: TRBV27
D gene: TRBD1
CDR3 protein: CASKDRGGTEAFF

CDR3 length: 14
V gene: TRBV9
D gene: NA
CDR3 protein: CASSVEPSADTQYF

CDR3 length: 14
V gene: TRBV4-1
D gene: TRBD1
CDR3 protein: CATRGDANFSPLHF

CDR3 length: 11
V gene: TRBV25-1
D gene: NA
CDR3 protein: CASRANTEAFF